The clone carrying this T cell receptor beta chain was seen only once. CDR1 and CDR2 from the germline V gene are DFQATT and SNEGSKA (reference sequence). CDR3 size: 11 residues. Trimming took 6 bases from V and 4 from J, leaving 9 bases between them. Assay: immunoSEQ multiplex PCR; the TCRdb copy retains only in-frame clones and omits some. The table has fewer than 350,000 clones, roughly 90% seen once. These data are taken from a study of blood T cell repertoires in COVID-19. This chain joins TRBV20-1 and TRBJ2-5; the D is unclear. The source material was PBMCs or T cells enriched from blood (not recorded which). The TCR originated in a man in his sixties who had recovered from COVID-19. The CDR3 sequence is CSADRGETQYF. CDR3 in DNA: TGCAGTGCCGACCGCGGAGAGACCCAGTACTTC.